Given below is one T cell receptor (beta chain) in context. Its antigen is still unknown. Qualities for individual bases were not recorded, and no much larger clone is one base off. These data belong to a study of spatial heterogeneity in lung cancer (dated by TCRdb to the late 2010s). For the study in its entirety: Beta-chain transcripts were consistently detected in greater numbers than alpha-chain transcripts, which likely reflected higher beta-chain transcript abundance. In the raw uncorrected reads, each unique combination of TCR and UMI appeared more than ten times on average. In non-small cell lung cancer, the study made a quantitative comparison of TCR alpha and beta repertoires among multiple tumor regions, matched nontumor lung and blood. TCR repertoire features were related to nonsynonymous mutation counts determined by whole-exome sequencing of tumor tissue. Both alpha and beta chains were TCR-sequenced in 220 or so tumor regions, roughly 70 matched nontumor lung samples and some 50 PBMC samples obtained at surgery.

The paper's findings and limits, for the study overall: Additional single-cell paired TCR alpha and beta sequencing was considered necessary to confirm, at a functional level, the hypothesis that regional TCRs recognize regional mutations.

Library generation was performed with 5' RACE. TCRdb records NextSeq 500 as the sequencer. In the TCR library protocol, a unique molecular identifier was attached to each TCR cDNA molecule so that PCR and sequencing errors could be corrected. Turning to the authors' computational methods: Decombinator tools were used for TCR identification, UMI-based error correction and CDR3 extraction. Expanded TCRs were defined as those above a frequency of 2 per 1,000, corresponding to the top 1% of the tumor frequency distribution. Each repertoire was subsampled 100 times to 5,000 TCRs, after which Renyi diversity was computed with the R vegan package. CDR3 similarity networks were built from amino acid triplet string-kernel similarity, connecting CDR3s with pairwise similarity above 0.82. TCRdb reprocessing: public reads trimmed at Q25 with fastp, clones called with MiXCR, in-frame beta chains kept. When rows share a CDR3 protein, they turn into one entry using the most common DNA and genes. TCRdb assigned the V and J calls; the authors' analysis was not used. The sample profile shows approximately 6,300 distinct CDR3 sequences; roughly 8% of them were found once. About 18% of the sample is taken by the ten largest.

Taken with the paper, the label for time point translates to: sample taken at primary tumor resection. Samples were obtained from about 69 patients with early-stage, untreated non-small cell lung cancer from the lung TRACERx cohort. Whole RNA extracted from tumor and nontumor lung tissue, or from cryopreserved PBMC samples, was used for TCR sequencing without cell sorting. Only patients for whom sufficient RNA was available from at least two tumor regions were selected for TCR sequencing. Before being selected, tumor and adjacent nontumor lung specimens were reviewed by a lung pathologist. This TCR was sampled from a female donor with early-stage non-small cell lung cancer. The sequences come from normal lung tissue next to the tumor, collected at surgery.

The CDR3 protein is CASKVQVGGRSYNEQFF. The DNA sequence follows: TGTGCCAGCAAGGTCCAAGTGGGGGGCCGCTCCTACAATGAGCAGTTCTTC. The chain joins TRBV12-3 or TRBV12-4 to TRBJ2-1; the D gene is perhaps TRBD1 or TRBD2, as each covers 6 bases. The CDR3 covers 17 residues, taking in both the cysteine and the phenylalanine. Only the CDR3 DNA stays, 51 bases, in frame from base 1. The trim is 7 bases for V and 0 bases for J, with a gap of 19 bases between the germline ends.